The following is a T cell receptor (beta chain) sequence with its context. The source of the sample is a study of blood T cells in healthy people across ages. Study summary: Per two T cells, about one barcoded beta molecule was captured through template switching.

Trimming cost V 4 bases and J 4 bases; bases outside gene matches: 5. CDR3 length: 15 residues. A second about 7 to 12 cycle PCR used barcoded and J-beta primers. TCRdb analysed the 5' RACE reads with MiXCR anew, one entry per CDR3 protein. Of around 990,000 distinct CDR3 sequences listed, 35% to 40% are singletons. The clonotype originates from a young man in good health. The chain joins TRBV12-3 or TRBV12-4 to TRBJ2-3, with TRBD1 identical over 10 bases. Sample: blood. The CDR3 DNA is TGTGCCAGCAGTTGGGACAGGGGTCGTTCAGATACGCAGTATTTT. It yields the protein CASSWDRGRSDTQYF.